This is a list of T cell receptor beta chains from one sample in a study of cytomegalovirus exposure and HLA in healthy donors. Method: immunoSEQ multiplex PCR; TCRdb's copy keeps in-frame clones and lacks some. The sample consists of more than 95,000 clones, less than 85% of them appearing once. Material: PBMCs. All receptors derive from a man between 40 and 49 years old in good health and CMV-seropositive. Each CDR3 is given with its conserved first and last residue. The order of the fields is D gene, clone size, J gene, V gene, CDR3 protein, CDR3 DNA. A D gene is named only where the DNA matches it firmly. Clone size is stated in some rows and not others, as once, few, many or a class when expanded.

NA	NA	TRBJ2-2	TRBV6-1	CASSPGLGINGELFF	TGTGCCAGCAGCCCGGGACTCGGTATCAACGGGGAGCTGTTTTTT
NA	NA	TRBJ1-1	TRBV11-3	CASSRTSNTEAFF	TGTGCCAGCAGTAGGACAAGTAACACTGAAGCTTTCTTT
TRBD2	NA	TRBJ2-7	TRBV18	CASSPGAELAGVREQYF	TGTGCCAGCTCACCAGGGGCAGAACTAGCGGGAGTGAGAGAGCAGTACTTC
TRBD1	many	TRBJ1-6	TRBV25-1	CASSERWGTGFSPLHF	TGTGCCAGCAGTGAGCGGTGGGGGACAGGCTTCTCACCCCTCCACTTT
NA	NA	TRBJ1-2	TRBV11-2	CASSLDPLYGYTF	TGTGCCAGCAGCTTAGATCCCCTCTATGGCTACACCTTC
NA	NA	TRBJ1-6	TRBV7-2	CASSLIAPSSSYNSPLHF	TGTGCCAGCAGCTTAATCGCTCCGTCGAGCTCCTATAATTCACCCCTCCACTTT
NA	NA	TRBJ1-1	TRBV7-3	CASSLSVNTEAFF	TGTGCCAGCAGCTTGTCTGTGAACACTGAAGCTTTCTTT
TRBD2	NA	TRBJ2-6	TRBV19	CASSRLAGGPSGANGLTF	TGTGCCAGCTCAAGACTAGCGGGAGGGCCCTCTGGGGCCAACGGCCTGACTTTC
TRBD1	NA	TRBJ1-3	TRBV7-2	CASSFKGQGANTIYF	TGTGCCAGCAGCTTCAAGGGACAGGGGGCAAACACCATATATTTT
NA	once	TRBJ2-7	TRBV15	CATSRDRGGEQYF	TGTGCCACCAGCAGAGATCGGGGTGGCGAGCAGTACTTC
TRBD2	once	TRBJ2-7	TRBV18	CASSLFRDQGGGEQYF	TGTGCCAGCTCACTCTTCCGGGATCAAGGCGGGGGCGAGCAGTACTTC
TRBD1	NA	TRBJ1-5	TRBV4-3	CASSPDRDQPQHF	TGCGCCAGCAGTCCCGACAGGGACCAGCCCCAGCATTTT
NA	NA	TRBJ2-5	TRBV6-1	CASSSHGQQETQYF	TGTGCCAGCAGCTCACACGGACAGCAAGAGACCCAGTACTTC
TRBD1	NA	TRBJ1-1	TRBV29-1	CSAGQGGDTEAFF	TGCAGCGCCGGACAGGGAGGGGACACTGAAGCTTTCTTT
TRBD1	NA	TRBJ2-6	TRBV18	CASSGQGAGANGLTF	TGTGCCAGCTCAGGACAGGGGGCTGGGGCCAACGGCCTGACTTTC
NA	NA	TRBJ1-2	TRBV7-6	CASSGSDGVGGYTF	TGTGCCAGCAGCGGCTCGGACGGGGTAGGGGGCTACACCTTC
TRBD2	NA	TRBJ2-5	TRBV7-8	CASSLGTSGRVNGETQYF	TGTGCCAGCAGCTTAGGGACTAGCGGGAGGGTCAATGGAGAGACCCAGTACTTC
TRBD1	NA	TRBJ1-2	TRBV7-2	CASSLVGQNYGYTF	TGTGCCAGCAGCTTAGTGGGACAGAACTATGGCTACACCTTC
NA	NA	TRBJ2-1	TRBV7-3	CASSLSGHRKNEQFF	TGTGCCAGCAGCTTATCGGGACACCGCAAAAATGAGCAGTTCTTC
TRBD2	once	TRBJ2-1	TRBV10-1	CASSESLAGITGNEQFF	TGCGCCAGCAGTGAGTCCCTAGCGGGTATTACCGGGAATGAGCAGTTCTTC
NA	NA	TRBJ1-1	TRBV29-1	CSARGQLNTEAFF	TGCAGCGCTCGCGGACAGCTGAACACTGAAGCTTTCTTT
TRBD2	NA	TRBJ2-3	TRBV7-2	CASSLRLAGRDTQYF	TGTGCCAGCAGCTTAAGACTAGCGGGCCGGGATACGCAGTATTTT
TRBD1	NA	TRBJ2-7	TRBV5-1	CASSLGQVGSYEQYF	TGCGCCAGCAGCTTAGGACAGGTAGGCTCCTACGAGCAGTACTTC
TRBD1	NA	TRBJ2-7	TRBV11-1	CASSFKGAGAYEQYF	TGTGCCAGCAGCTTCAAGGGGGCAGGGGCCTACGAGCAGTACTTC
NA	few	TRBJ2-4	TRBV4-1	CASSQADIQYF	TGCGCCAGCAGCCAAGCTGACATTCAGTACTTC
TRBD1	NA	TRBJ1-1	TRBV29-1	CSVEVAGQGSTEAFF	TGCAGCGTTGAAGTGGCGGGACAGGGGAGTACTGAAGCTTTCTTT
NA	NA	TRBJ1-1	TRBV14	CASSPVRGAKAFF	TGTGCCAGCAGCCCTGTCCGGGGAGCTAAAGCTTTCTTT
TRBD2	NA	TRBJ2-7	TRBV6-1	CASTTMPGGSYEQYF	TGTGCCAGCACCACTATGCCGGGGGGCTCCTACGAGCAGTACTTC
NA	few	TRBJ2-1	TRBV27	CASKRGLRNEQFF	TGTGCCAGCAAAAGGGGTTTGCGAAATGAGCAGTTCTTC
NA	once	TRBJ1-2	TRBV29-1	CSVEIGRDDYTF	TGCAGCGTTGAGATAGGCAGGGATGACTACACCTTC
NA	NA	TRBJ1-1	TRBV7-9	CASAAMGTEAFF	TGTGCCAGCGCGGCGATGGGCACTGAAGCTTTCTTT
NA	NA	TRBJ1-5	TRBV18	CASSLNGVQPQHF	TGTGCCAGCTCACTAAACGGGGTTCAGCCCCAGCATTTT
TRBD2	NA	TRBJ2-1	TRBV11-3	CASSGRGLAGGLAYNEQFF	TGTGCCAGCAGCGGACGAGGGCTAGCGGGAGGGCTTGCCTACAATGAGCAGTTCTTC
TRBD2	NA	TRBJ2-3	TRBV5-5	CASSLAVSGGPHRGTQYF	TGTGCCAGCAGCTTGGCTGTTAGCGGGGGGCCCCACCGGGGTACGCAGTATTTT
TRBD1	NA	TRBJ2-5	TRBV16	CASSRTGALQETQYF	TGTGCCAGCAGCCGGACAGGGGCCCTCCAAGAGACCCAGTACTTC
NA	NA	TRBJ1-3	TRBV7-9	CSSSLAKSGSGNTIYF	TGTTCCAGCAGCTTAGCAAAGTCGGGGTCTGGAAACACCATATATTTT
TRBD2	NA	TRBJ2-2	TRBV5-6	CASSLGAGATGELFF	TGTGCCAGCAGCTTGGGAGCGGGAGCCACCGGGGAGCTGTTTTTT
NA	NA	TRBJ1-5	TRBV19	CASSTTGSNQPQHF	TGTGCCAGTAGTACGACAGGTAGTAATCAGCCCCAGCATTTT
NA	once	TRBJ1-1	TRBV28	CASSNPVRQGREAFF	TGTGCCAGCAGTAATCCGGTTCGTCAGGGTCGGGAAGCTTTCTTT
NA	few	TRBJ1-5	TRBV10-2	CASSEIPQGTNQPQHF	TGCGCCAGCAGTGAAATCCCGCAGGGGACAAACCAGCCCCAGCATTTT
NA	once	TRBJ2-6	TRBV11-2	CASSLGTSANVLTF	TGTGCCAGCAGCTTAGGGACATCGGCCAACGTCCTGACTTTC
TRBD2	once	TRBJ2-4	TRBV5-8	CASSLGGLAPLAKNSQYF	TGTGCCAGCAGCTTGGGGGGACTAGCACCCCTAGCCAAAAACAGTCAGTACTTC
NA	NA	TRBJ1-1	TRBV6-1	CASTRTDTNTEAFF	TGTGCCAGCACCCGGACAGATACGAACACTGAAGCTTTCTTT
NA	NA	TRBJ1-3	TRBV5-1	CASSLSGNTIYF	TGCGCCAGCAGCCTCTCTGGAAACACCATATATTTT
TRBD2	NA	TRBJ2-1	TRBV27	CASSFGAGGFEQFF	TGTGCCAGCAGTTTCGGTGCGGGAGGGTTTGAGCAGTTCTTC
TRBD1	few	TRBJ1-4	TRBV4-3	CASSQAAGTGSEKLFF	TGCGCCAGCAGCCAAGCAGCCGGGACAGGTAGTGAAAAACTGTTTTTT
NA	NA	TRBJ2-2	TRBV11-1	CASSPNRAGELFF	TGTGCCAGCAGCCCCAACAGGGCCGGGGAACTGTTTTTT
NA	once	TRBJ1-2	TRBV7-3	CASSLSGGRAPPGGYTF	TGTGCCAGCAGCTTATCGGGGGGGAGGGCTCCCCCGGGGGGCTACACCTTC
NA	NA	TRBJ1-4	TRBV11-3	CASSLDYGDGNEKLFF	TGTGCCAGCAGCTTAGATTACGGTGACGGGAATGAAAAACTGTTTTTT
TRBD2	NA	TRBJ2-3	TRBV4-3	CASSPKREGADTQYF	TGCGCCAGCAGCCCGAAGCGGGAGGGGGCAGATACGCAGTATTTT
TRBD1	NA	TRBJ2-5	TRBV28	CASSSGTGGQETQYF	TGTGCCAGCAGTTCCGGGACAGGGGGCCAAGAGACCCAGTACTTC
TRBD2	once	TRBJ2-7	TRBV6-5	CASSLLAGDVYEQYF	TGTGCCAGCAGCTTACTAGCGGGAGATGTCTACGAGCAGTACTTC
TRBD1	few	TRBJ1-1	TRBV27	CASSSNQGANTEAFF	TGTGCCAGCAGTTCCAATCAGGGGGCGAACACTGAAGCTTTCTTT
NA	NA	TRBJ1-1	TRBV27	CASSSRVGGIAEAFF	TGTGCCAGCAGTTCCCGAGTTGGGGGGATCGCTGAAGCTTTCTTT
TRBD1	NA	TRBJ2-7	TRBV6-1	CASRKGQGVYEQYF	TGTGCCAGCAGGAAGGGGCAGGGGGTCTACGAGCAGTACTTC
NA	NA	TRBJ2-2	TRBV14	CASSPAGGGPDTGELFF	TGTGCCAGCAGTCCCGCGGGTGGGGGCCCGGACACCGGGGAGCTGTTTTTT
TRBD1	NA	TRBJ1-5	TRBV10-3	CAIGTGNSNQPQHF	TGTGCCATAGGGACAGGGAATAGCAATCAGCCCCAGCATTTT
NA	NA	TRBJ1-2	TRBV28	CASSSVNGVPNYGYTF	TGTGCCAGCAGTTCCGTGAACGGGGTTCCTAACTATGGCTACACCTTC
TRBD1	NA	TRBJ1-2	TRBV6-6	CASSYREGAYGYTF	TGTGCCAGCAGTTACCGGGAGGGGGCCTATGGCTACACCTTC